This TCR beta chain came from a study of blood T cell repertoires in COVID-19. About the study: Donors in the United States, Italy and Spain gave samples during acute or convalescent COVID-19.

In the original processing: The assay estimated nucleated cells by amplifying reference gene primers. Assay: immunoSEQ multiplex PCR; the TCRdb copy retains only in-frame clones and omits some. For V, J and clone size, that table is used; D and trimming come from the DNA. The sample consists of fewer than 450,000 clones, roughly 87% of them appearing once. The participants were between about 18 and 95 years old and came from 24 US areas. This CDR3 comprises 14 residues. The trim removed 8 bases at V and 7 bases at J, leaving 8 bases unmatched. Looked up from germline, CDR1 is SGHDN and CDR2 is FVKESK.

The gene calls are TRBV14 and TRBJ1-6, with 7 bases aligning to TRBD1. The clonotype originates from a woman in her thirties or forties with acute COVID-19. What was sequenced was PBMCs or T cells enriched from blood (not recorded which). Here the CDR3 reads CASRTGTDNSPLHF. The CDR3 region has the DNA TGTGCCAGCCGAACCGGGACAGACAATTCACCCCTCCACTTT. Variable domain in full (rest from reference TRBV14 and TRBJ1-6): EAGVTQFPSHSVIEKGQTVTLRCDPISGHDNLYWYRRVMGKEIKFLLHFVKESKQDESGMPNNRFLAERTGGTYSTLKVQPAELEDSGVYFCASRTGTDNSPLHFGNGTRLTVT.